Below, 13 T cell receptor beta chains from the same sample are listed, as sequenced in a study of T cell responses to AZD1222 COVID-19 vaccine. The table came from immunoSEQ multiplex PCR; TCRdb's copy has only in-frame clones and leaves some out. The sample includes tens of thousands of clones, approximately 87% of them seen just once. The material sequenced was peripheral blood, taken 28 days after the second AZD1222 dose. Every receptor here comes from an adult who received the AZD1222 COVID-19 vaccine.

This rearrangement joins TRBV5-1 to TRBJ1-4, with D maybe TRBD1 (6 bases). V dropped 2 bases and J dropped 6 bases, with 11 bases sitting between them. The CDR3 length is 14 residues. Germline values: CDR1 SGHRS, CDR2 YFSETQ. Written as DNA, the CDR3 is TGCGCCAGCAGCTTTTCAGGGGTGGATGAAAAACTGTTTTTT. It encodes CASSFSGVDEKLFF.

V usage is TRBV19 and J usage is TRBJ1-4; D not resolved. The germline V and J ends were trimmed by 10 bases and 8 bases, with 17 bases remaining between them. CDR3 length: 13 residues. Germline lookup yields CDR1 LNHDA and CDR2 SQIVND (reference sequence). CDR3 amino acids: CATRTLAGEKLFF. Here the CDR3 DNA reads TGTGCCACTCGTACCTTAGCCGGCGAAAAACTGTTTTTT. Supplemented by reference TRBV19 and TRBJ1-4, the full variable domain reads DGGITQSPKYLFRKEGQNVTLSCEQNLNHDAMYWYRQDPGQGLRLIYYSQIVNDFQKGDIAEGYSVSREKKESFPLTVTSAQKNPTAFYLCATRTLAGEKLFFGSGTQLSVL.

The chain is built from TRBV11-2 and TRBJ2-7; TRBD2 agrees at 7 bases. Germline trimming cut 1 base from V and 5 bases from J; bases unmatched to any gene: 8. CDR1 SGHAT and CDR2 FQNNGV come from the germline V gene. The CDR3 consists of 15 residues. CDR3 DNA sequence: TGTGCCAGCAGCTTAGGCGGCGGGAGCACGAACGAGCAGTACTTC. As protein: CASSLGGGSTNEQYF.

V is TRBV5-4 and J is TRBJ1-1; tentatively, D is TRBD1 (5 bases). The CDR3 has 13 amino acids. Trimming pared 4 bases from V and 6 bases from J, leaving 13 bases between. CDR1 is SGHNT, CDR2 YYREEE, per germline (reference sequence). The CDR3 DNA is TGTGCCAGCAGCCATGACCGGGACTCTGAAGCTTTCTTT. This gives the protein CASSHDRDSEAFF.

The J gene is TRBJ1-4, the V gene TRBV5-1; a weak D match, TRBD1 (5 bases). Germline V gene sequence: CDR1 SGHRS, CDR2 YFSETQ. Trimming removed 0 bases at V and 8 bases at J, with 11 bases between. The CDR3 covers 14 residues. The CDR3 is CASSLEGTGEKLFF. CDR3 nucleotide sequence: TGCGCCAGCAGCTTGGAGGGGACGGGAGAAAAACTGTTTTTT. The variable domain in full, with the rest retrieved from reference TRBV5-1 and TRBJ1-4, is KAGVTQTPRYLIKTRGQQVTLSCSPISGHRSVSWYQQTPGQGLQFLFEYFSETQRNKGNFPGRFSGRQFSNSRSEMNVSTLELGDSALYLCASSLEGTGEKLFFGSGTQLSVL.

This chain connects TRBV6-6 to TRBJ2-5; 8 bases match TRBD1. There are 16 residues in the CDR3. Trimming cost V 6 bases and J 2 bases; bases outside gene matches: 11. Germline V gene data show CDR1 as MNHNY and CDR2 as SVGAGI (reference sequence). Written as DNA, the CDR3 is TGTGCCAGCAGACATGACAGGGGTAGGGTTCAAGAGACCCAGTACTTC. Its translation is CASRHDRGRVQETQYF.

V and J are TRBV7-3 and TRBJ1-1; 12 nucleotides match TRBD1. CDR1 is SGHTA and CDR2 is FQGTGA in the germline V gene. The CDR3 sequence is 15 residues long. V shed 4 bases and J 6 bases; nucleotides not matched to a gene: 6. The chain's CDR3 is CASSSGTGGGSEAFF. CDR3 coding DNA: TGTGCCAGCAGCTCCGGGACAGGGGGCGGCTCTGAAGCTTTCTTT.

The chain has TRBV10-3 and TRBJ1-2; D is undetermined. Trimming took 2 bases from V and 8 from J, leaving 12 bases between them. The CDR3 is 13 amino acids. CDR1 is ENHRY and CDR2 is SYGVKD in the germline V gene. The CDR3 DNA is TGTGCCATCAGTGAGGGTGGCCCGCTGGGCTACACCTTC. Amino acid sequence: CAISEGGPLGYTF.

Concerning this clone itself: At one end the junction does not follow the germline gene, possibly because of a read error. V and J are TRBV6-1 and TRBJ1-2; D might be TRBD1 (6 bases). Germline V CDR1 and CDR2: MNHNS, SASEGT. The CDR3 covers 13 residues. This CDR3 is CASREGQKGGYTF. The DNA for the CDR3 is TGTGCCAGCAGGGAAGGACAGAAAGGTGGCTACACCTTC.

The chain links TRBV9 to TRBJ1-3; tentative D call: TRBD1 (5 bases). V lost 4 bases, J lost 0 bases, and 14 bases lay in between. From germline, CDR1 is SGDLS and CDR2 YYNGEE. This CDR3 is 16 amino acids long. The DNA of the CDR3 is TGTGCCAGCAGCCTTCGGGACGGTCTCTCTGGAAACACCATATATTTT. This codes for CASSLRDGLSGNTIYF.

This clone appeared a single time. The genes are TRBV10-3 and TRBJ2-5; TRBD2 is a possible D gene (6 bases). Trimming stripped 8 bases from V and 4 bases from J, with 20 bases between. The germline gives CDR1 ENHRY, CDR2 SYGVKD. The CDR3 extends over 15 amino acids. CDR3 sequence: CAIGPGGAEGETQYF. The CDR3 DNA is TGTGCCATCGGTCCAGGAGGGGCTGAGGGAGAGACCCAGTACTTC.

The chain uses TRBV21-1 and TRBJ1-2; TRBD1 is the table's D call, not checked against the DNA. TRBV21-1 represents a pseudogene. This CDR3 comprises 12 residues. CDR3 nucleotide sequence: TGTGCCAGCAGCTTACAGGCGTATGGCTACACCTTC. This codes for CASSLQAYGYTF.

The gene calls are TRBV7-3 and TRBJ1-6; perhaps TRBD1 as D (5 bases). In germline, CDR1 is SGHTA, CDR2 FQGTGA. The CDR3 spans 14 residues. V lost 2 bases to trimming and J lost 8 bases, with 10 bases between them. The CDR3 DNA follows: TGTGCCAGCAGCTTACAGGGCGCGGATTCACCCCTCCACTTT. Encoded protein: CASSLQGADSPLHF.